The 21 T cell receptor beta chains below were found in one sample sequenced in a study of cytomegalovirus exposure and HLA in healthy donors. PCR primers comprised 60 Vbeta and 13 Jbeta primers. Profiling relied on immunoSEQ multiplex PCR, and the TCRdb table lists in-frame clones only, not all of them. This sample carries about 190,000 clones, 70% to 75% of them seen once, and the ten largest clones take under 5%. The specimen was PBMCs. Source of these receptors: a man aged 25-40 years in good health and CMV-seropositive.

The chain employs TRBV30 and TRBJ2-3; 9 bases are a match to TRBD2. The CDR3 runs to 15 residues. The V gene end was trimmed by 2 bases and the J gene end by 4 bases; junction bases not matched to a gene: 7. Germline CDR1 GTSNPN, CDR2 SVGIG (reference sequence). CDR3 sequence reads: CAWSLAGGFADTQYF. The DNA of the CDR3 is TGTGCCTGGAGTTTGGCGGGGGGGTTCGCAGATACGCAGTATTTT. Combining the CDR3 with reference TRBV30 and TRBJ2-3 gives the whole variable domain SQTIHQWPATLVQPVGSPLSLECTVEGTSNPNLYWYRQAAGRGLQLLFYSVGIGQISSEVPQNLSASRPQDRQFILSSKKLLLSDSGFYLCAWSLAGGFADTQYFGPGTRLTVL.

This clone showed up just once. J is TRBJ2-1 and V is TRBV7-2; the match to TRBD1 covers 8 bases. Germline V CDR1 and CDR2: SGHTA, FQGNSA. V lost 3 bases and J lost 7; bases outside the gene matches: 17. The CDR3 contains 18 residues. The CDR3 loop is CASSFPPQGAGGWNEQFF. The CDR3, as DNA: TGTGCCAGCAGCTTCCCCCCGCAGGGGGCCGGCGGTTGGAATGAGCAGTTCTTC.

The count of this clone is one. This chain joins TRBV5-8 and TRBJ1-2, with a weak D call TRBD1 (6 bases). The CDR3 extends over 14 amino acids. With 1 base removed from V and 8 bases from J, the gap between germline ends came to 15 bases. CDR1 is SGHTS, CDR2 YDEGEE, per germline. CDR3 nucleotides: TGTGCCAGCAGCTTGTGGTTGGGGGCGCGGGGCTACACCTTC. Translating it yields CASSLWLGARGYTF.

The rearrangement joins TRBV2 to TRBJ2-5; no clear D. V was clipped by 7 bases and J by 5 bases, with 8 bases between them. CDR3 length: 11 amino acids. Per germline, CDR1 SNHLY and CDR2 FYNNEI. This chain's CDR3 is CASTDRETQYF. CDR3 nucleotide sequence: TGTGCCAGCACCGATCGGGAGACCCAGTACTTC.

This clone was seen more than once but under ten times. The chain combines TRBV27 with TRBJ1-5; D may be TRBD1 (6 bases). With 10 bases removed from V and 3 bases from J, the gap between germline ends came to 16 bases. Germline CDR1 and CDR2: MNHEY and SMNVEV (reference sequence). The CDR3 spans 14 residues. The CDR3 DNA reads TGTGCCACCAAGCATGACAGGTCCAATCAGCCCCAGCATTTT. It translates to CATKHDRSNQPQHF.

The chain carries TRBV4-2 and TRBJ1-1; D possibly corresponds to TRBD1 (6 bases). Per the germline V gene, CDR1 is LGHNA and CDR2 is YNFKEQ. The CDR3 is 17 residues long. The V end lost 1 base, the J end lost 1 base, and 16 bases lay between the germline ends. The CDR3 DNA is TGTGCCAGCAGCCAAGGAATCCCGGGACAAACGAACACTGAAGCTTTCTTT. Its translation is CASSQGIPGQTNTEAFF.

The chain combines TRBV6-6 with TRBJ1-4, with D unresolved. CDR1 is MNHNY, CDR2 SVGAGI, per germline (reference sequence). Between the trimmed V and J ends, which lost 2 bases and 4 bases, there was a span of 14 bases. CDR3 length: 16 residues. CDR3 loop: CASSYVHPVYNEKLFF. CDR3 nucleotide sequence: TGTGCCAGCAGTTACGTTCACCCGGTATATAATGAAAAACTGTTTTTT.

The sample holds a few counts of this clone. The chain couples TRBV2 to TRBJ2-3; the match to TRBD2 covers 12 bases. This CDR3 comprises 16 residues. V was pared by 4 bases and J by 5 bases, with 7 bases of the junction left unmatched. Germline V gene lookup returns CDR1 SNHLY and CDR2 FYNNEI. The CDR3, as DNA: TGTGCCAGCAGTGGACTAGCGGGAGAAGCGGAAGATACGCAGTATTTT. Translation gives CASSGLAGEAEDTQYF.

This clone was observed a handful of times. The rearrangement links TRBV7-6 to TRBJ2-1; 10 nucleotides align to TRBD2. V lost 4 bases to trimming and J lost 4 bases; unmatched junction nucleotides: 4. CDR3 length equals 15 residues. The germline V gene has CDR1 SGHVS and CDR2 FNYEAQ. The CDR3 region is CASSSGTSDYNEQFF. DNA of the CDR3: TGTGCCAGCAGCTCCGGGACTAGCGATTACAATGAGCAGTTCTTC.

The chain employs TRBV30 and TRBJ2-3; D call uncertain. The CDR3 runs 14 residues. Trimming removed 1 base at V and 2 bases at J, with 10 bases between. Germline CDR1 GTSNPN, CDR2 SVGIG (reference sequence). The CDR3 reads CAWSARLFTDTQYF. CDR3 nucleotide sequence: TGTGCCTGGAGTGCGAGACTCTTCACAGATACGCAGTATTTT.

V is TRBV5-4 and J is TRBJ2-7; 7 bases line up with TRBD2. Losses at the gene ends were 4 bases for V and 2 bases for J; bases not matched to a gene: 12. Germline assignment: CDR1 SGHNT and CDR2 YYREEE (reference sequence). The CDR3 runs 16 residues. The CDR3 loop reads CASSRGRALGAYEQYF. CDR3 nucleotides: TGTGCCAGCAGCCGGGGGAGGGCTCTTGGGGCCTACGAGCAGTACTTC.

V gene TRBV11-2 combines with J gene TRBJ1-1, with D possibly matching TRBD1 (5 bases). The CDR3 loop spans 14 amino acids. Germline CDR1 reads SGHAT; CDR2 reads FQNNGV. V was shortened by 5 bases and J by 2 bases, with 12 bases between the two germline ends. CDR3 region: CASSPSRANTEAFF. CDR3 in DNA: TGTGCCAGCAGCCCGAGCAGGGCAAACACTGAAGCTTTCTTT.

J is TRBJ2-3 and V is TRBV4-1; 7 nucleotides match TRBD2. CDR1 is MGHRA and CDR2 is YSYEKL in the germline V gene. V shed 0 bases and J 3 bases; nucleotides not matched to a gene: 3. CDR3 length: 15 amino acids. The CDR3 spells CASSQELALTDTQYF. CDR3 in DNA: TGCGCCAGCAGCCAAGAACTAGCGCTAACAGATACGCAGTATTTT.

The chain carries TRBV27 and TRBJ2-7; 7 bases match TRBD2. The CDR3 length is 15 residues. The junction had 10 bases not matched to a gene; V was cut back by 6 bases and J by 2 bases. The V gene's germline CDR1 is MNHEY and CDR2 SMNVEV (reference sequence). CDR3 in DNA: TGTGCCAGCAGGTCCCTACGCGGGAGCACCTACGAGCAGTACTTC. It specifies CASRSLRGSTYEQYF.

This chain connects TRBV4-1 to TRBJ2-3; D might be TRBD1 (6 bases). Germline CDR1 MGHRA, CDR2 YSYEKL. The CDR3 covers 17 residues. The V gene lost 0 bases and the J gene lost 4 bases, with 17 bases spanning the gap. The CDR3 region is CASSQERGTEVPDTQYF. The CDR3, as DNA: TGCGCCAGCAGCCAAGAGAGGGGGACCGAGGTCCCAGATACGCAGTATTTT.

The chain is built from TRBV5-5 and TRBJ2-5, with 9 bases identical to TRBD2. This CDR3 contains 15 residues. Germline assignment: CDR1 SGHKS and CDR2 YYEKEE (reference sequence). V gave up 2 bases and J gave up 5 bases; unmatched junction bases: 7. In DNA form, the CDR3 reads TGTGCCAGCAGCTTATTAGCGGGAGTAGGCGAGACCCAGTACTTC. Protein: CASSLLAGVGETQYF.

The rearrangement links TRBV7-2 to TRBJ2-1; the match to TRBD1 covers 8 bases. V dropped 5 bases and J dropped 3; count of bases not matched to a gene: 3. Germline V gives CDR1 SGHTA, CDR2 FQGNSA. The CDR3 loop spans 14 amino acids. The CDR3 spells CASSRDRLYNEQFF. The CDR3 DNA follows: TGTGCCAGCAGCCGGGACAGGCTCTACAATGAGCAGTTCTTC.

The rearrangement joins TRBV10-3 to TRBJ1-1; maybe TRBD1 (5 bases). The germline V gene encodes CDR1 ENHRY and CDR2 SYGVKD. The germline V and J ends were trimmed by 1 base and 3 bases, with 12 bases remaining between them. The CDR3 spans 15 residues. CDR3 region: CAISEWRGDDTEAFF. DNA for the CDR3: TGTGCCATCAGTGAGTGGAGGGGAGATGACACTGAAGCTTTCTTT.

The rearrangement joins TRBV5-6 to TRBJ2-7; possibly TRBD1 for D (5 bases). The germline gives CDR1 SGHDT, CDR2 YYEEEE. CDR3 length: 16 amino acids. Trimming removed 2 bases from V and 5 bases from J, with 20 bases in between. The CDR3: CASSLNGYRFSHEQYF. The DNA of the CDR3 is TGTGCCAGCAGCTTAAATGGATACAGGTTTTCCCACGAGCAGTACTTC.

This clone was observed a single time. The chain couples TRBV5-4 to TRBJ2-1; the match to TRBD1 covers 12 bases. Germline loops: CDR1 SGHNT, CDR2 YYREEE (reference sequence). The junction had 10 bases not matched to a gene; V was cut back by 5 bases and J by 7 bases. This CDR3 has 16 residues. The CDR3 sequence is CASSFPGQGAGNEQFF. CDR3 DNA: TGTGCCAGCAGTTTTCCGGGACAGGGGGCCGGTAATGAGCAGTTCTTC.

This clone was seen only once. The rearrangement links TRBV5-1 to TRBJ2-4; no firm D call. The length of the CDR3 is 14 residues. The germline gives CDR1 SGHRS, CDR2 YFSETQ. Deletions cut 4 bases from V and 1 base from J, with 9 bases between. The CDR3 bases are TGCGCCAGCAGCCTCGACACCGCCAAAAACATTCAGTACTTC. Translation gives CASSLDTAKNIQYF.